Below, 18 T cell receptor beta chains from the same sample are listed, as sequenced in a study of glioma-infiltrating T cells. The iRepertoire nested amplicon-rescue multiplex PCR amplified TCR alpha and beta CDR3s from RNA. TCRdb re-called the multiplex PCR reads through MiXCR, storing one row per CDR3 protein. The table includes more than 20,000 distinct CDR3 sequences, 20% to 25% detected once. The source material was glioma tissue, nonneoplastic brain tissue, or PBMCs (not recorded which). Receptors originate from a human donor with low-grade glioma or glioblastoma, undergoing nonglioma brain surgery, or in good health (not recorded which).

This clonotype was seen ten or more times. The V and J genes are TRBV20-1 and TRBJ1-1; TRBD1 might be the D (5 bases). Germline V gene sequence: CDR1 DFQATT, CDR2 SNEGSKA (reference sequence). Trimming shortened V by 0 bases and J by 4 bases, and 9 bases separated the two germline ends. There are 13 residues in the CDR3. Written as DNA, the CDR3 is TGCAGTGCTAGAGATCGCGGGGGCACTGAAGCTTTCTTT. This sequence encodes CSARDRGGTEAFF.

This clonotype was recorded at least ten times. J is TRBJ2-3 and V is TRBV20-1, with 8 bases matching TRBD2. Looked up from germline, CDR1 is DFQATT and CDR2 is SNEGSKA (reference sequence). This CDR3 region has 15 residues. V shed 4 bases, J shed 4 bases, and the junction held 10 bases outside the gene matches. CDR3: CSAISGEAVADTQYF. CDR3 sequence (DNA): TGCAGTGCTATTAGCGGGGAGGCGGTAGCAGATACGCAGTATTTT.

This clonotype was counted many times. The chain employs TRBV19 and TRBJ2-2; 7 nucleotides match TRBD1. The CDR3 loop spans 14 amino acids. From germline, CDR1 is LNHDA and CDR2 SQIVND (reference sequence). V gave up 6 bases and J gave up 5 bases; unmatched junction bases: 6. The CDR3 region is CASRQGSRTGELFF. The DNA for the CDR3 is TGTGCCAGTAGACAGGGGTCCAGAACCGGGGAGCTGTTTTTT.

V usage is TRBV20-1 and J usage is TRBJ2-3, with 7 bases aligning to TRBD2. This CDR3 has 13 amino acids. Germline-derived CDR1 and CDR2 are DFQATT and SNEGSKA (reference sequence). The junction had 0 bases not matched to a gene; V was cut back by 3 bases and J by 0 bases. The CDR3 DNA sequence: TGCAGTGCTAGGGGGGGGAGCACAGATACGCAGTATTTT. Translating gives CSARGGSTDTQYF.

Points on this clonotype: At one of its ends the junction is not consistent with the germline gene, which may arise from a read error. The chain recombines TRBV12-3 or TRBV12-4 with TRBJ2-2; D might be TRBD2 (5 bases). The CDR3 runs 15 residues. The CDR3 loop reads CASSLGAPNTGELLF. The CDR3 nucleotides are TGTGCCAGCAGCCTGGGCGCTCCCAACACCGGGGAGCTGCTTTTT.

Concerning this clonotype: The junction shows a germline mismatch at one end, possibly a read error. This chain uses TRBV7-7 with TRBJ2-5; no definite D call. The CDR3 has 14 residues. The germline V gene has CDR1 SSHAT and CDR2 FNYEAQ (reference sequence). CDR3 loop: CASSLVPALATQYF. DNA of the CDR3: TGTGCTAGCAGCTTAGTTCCAGCCCTGGCGACCCAGTACTTC.

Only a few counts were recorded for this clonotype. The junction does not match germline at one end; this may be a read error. The CDR3 DNA is TGTGCCAGCAGCCTTTCTTTGGGTAGCACGGATACGCAGTATTTT. Encoded protein: CASSLSLGSTDTQYF. The rearrangement joins TRBV7-2 to TRBJ2-3; D gene ambiguous. The germline CDR1 and CDR2 sequences are SGHTA and FQGNSA. The CDR3 totals 15 residues.

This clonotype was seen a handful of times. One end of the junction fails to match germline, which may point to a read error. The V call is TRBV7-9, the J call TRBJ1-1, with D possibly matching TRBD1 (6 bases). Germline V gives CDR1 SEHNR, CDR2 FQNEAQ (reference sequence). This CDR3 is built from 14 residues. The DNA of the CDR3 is TGTGCCCGCAGCTTAGGGGGACAGAACACTGAAGCTTTCTTT. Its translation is CARSLGGQNTEAFF.

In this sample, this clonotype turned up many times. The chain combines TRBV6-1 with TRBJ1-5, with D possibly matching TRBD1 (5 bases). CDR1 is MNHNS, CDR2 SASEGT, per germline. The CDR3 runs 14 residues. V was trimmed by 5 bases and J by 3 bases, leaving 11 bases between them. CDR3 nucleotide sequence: TGTGCCAGCAGTCTAACAGGCCCCAATCAGCCCCAGCATTTT. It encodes CASSLTGPNQPQHF.

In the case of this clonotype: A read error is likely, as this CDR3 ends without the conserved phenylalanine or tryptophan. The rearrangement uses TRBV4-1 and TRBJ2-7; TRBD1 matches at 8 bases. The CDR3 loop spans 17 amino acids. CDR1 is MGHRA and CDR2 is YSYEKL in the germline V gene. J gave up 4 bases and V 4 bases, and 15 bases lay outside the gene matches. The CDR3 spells CASSRNRGGQGVYEQYL. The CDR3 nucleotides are TGCGCCAGCAGCCGGAACCGGGGCGGACAGGGTGTATACGAGCAGTACCTC.

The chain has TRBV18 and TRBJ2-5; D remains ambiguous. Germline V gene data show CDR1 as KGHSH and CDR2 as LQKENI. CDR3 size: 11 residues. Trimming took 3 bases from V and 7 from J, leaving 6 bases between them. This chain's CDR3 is CASSPAGTQYF. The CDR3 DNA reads TGTGCCAGCTCACCGGCCGGGACCCAGTACTTC.

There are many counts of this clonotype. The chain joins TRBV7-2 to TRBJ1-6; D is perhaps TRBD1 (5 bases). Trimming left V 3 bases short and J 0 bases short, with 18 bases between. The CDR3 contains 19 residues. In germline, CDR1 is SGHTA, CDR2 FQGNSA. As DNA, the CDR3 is TGTGCCAGCAGCTTCCCTGATGGGGCAGGGAGCTCCTATAATTCACCCCTCCACTTT. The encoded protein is CASSFPDGAGSSYNSPLHF.

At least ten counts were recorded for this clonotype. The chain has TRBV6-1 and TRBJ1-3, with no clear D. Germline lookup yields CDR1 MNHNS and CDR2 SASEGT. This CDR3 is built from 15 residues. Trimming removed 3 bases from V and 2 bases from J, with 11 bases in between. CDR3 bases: TGTGCCAGCAGTGACGGACGGCTTACTGGAAACACCATATATTTT. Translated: CASSDGRLTGNTIYF.

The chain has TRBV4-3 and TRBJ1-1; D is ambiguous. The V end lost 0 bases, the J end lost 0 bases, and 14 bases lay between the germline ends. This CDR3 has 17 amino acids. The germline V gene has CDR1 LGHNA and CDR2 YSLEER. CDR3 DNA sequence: TGCGCCAGCAGCCAAGATAGGCCATGCCGACTGAACACTGAAGCTTTCTTT. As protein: CASSQDRPCRLNTEAFF.

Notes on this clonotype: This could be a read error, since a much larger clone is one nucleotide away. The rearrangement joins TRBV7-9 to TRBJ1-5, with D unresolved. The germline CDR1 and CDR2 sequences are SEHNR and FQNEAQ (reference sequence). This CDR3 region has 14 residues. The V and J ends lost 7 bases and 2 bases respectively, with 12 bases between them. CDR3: CASNSFEGNQPQHF. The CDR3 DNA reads TGTGCCAGCAACTCCTTCGAAGGCAATCAGCCCCAGCATTTT.

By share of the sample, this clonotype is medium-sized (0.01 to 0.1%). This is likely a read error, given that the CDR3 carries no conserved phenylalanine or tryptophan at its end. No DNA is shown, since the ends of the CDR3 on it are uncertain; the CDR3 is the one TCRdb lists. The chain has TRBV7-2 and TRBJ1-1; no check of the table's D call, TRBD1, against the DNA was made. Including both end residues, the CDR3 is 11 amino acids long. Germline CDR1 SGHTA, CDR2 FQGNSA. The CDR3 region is CASSFYDRWDV.

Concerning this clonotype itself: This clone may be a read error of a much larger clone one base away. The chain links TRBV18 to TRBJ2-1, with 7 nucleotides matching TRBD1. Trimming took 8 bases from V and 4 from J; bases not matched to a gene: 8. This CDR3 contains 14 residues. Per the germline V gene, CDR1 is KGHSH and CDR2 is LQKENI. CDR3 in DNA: TGTGCCAGCCCATCTCCGGGACAGTACAATGAGCAGTTCTTC. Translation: CASPSPGQYNEQFF.

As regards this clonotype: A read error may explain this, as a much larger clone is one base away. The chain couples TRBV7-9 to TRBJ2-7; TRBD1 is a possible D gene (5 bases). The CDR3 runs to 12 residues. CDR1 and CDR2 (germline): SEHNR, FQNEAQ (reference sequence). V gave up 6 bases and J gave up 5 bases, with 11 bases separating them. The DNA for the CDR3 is TGTGCCAGCAGGCAATCCAGGGACGAGCAGTACTTC. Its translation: CASRQSRDEQYF.